These 26 T cell receptor beta chains share one sample of origin, sequenced in a study of cytomegalovirus exposure and HLA in healthy donors. Primers: 60 Vbeta forward and 13 Jbeta reverse. Measured with immunoSEQ multiplex PCR; TCRdb has only the in-frame clones, and not every one. Among 200,000 to 250,000 clones listed, 82% were seen once. Source material: PBMCs. These receptors were obtained from a woman in her forties in good health and CMV-seropositive.

This clone appeared once. The chain employs TRBV6-1 and TRBJ1-1; 8 bases fit TRBD1. Losses at the gene ends were 1 base for V and 3 bases for J; bases not matched to a gene: 1. The germline CDR1 and CDR2 sequences are MNHNS and SASEGT. The CDR3 runs to 14 residues. CDR3 amino acids: CASSEGTGYTEAFF. DNA for the CDR3: TGTGCCAGCAGTGAAGGGACAGGGTACACTGAAGCTTTCTTT.

Concerning this clone: At one of its ends the junction is not consistent with the germline gene, which may arise from a read error. This sequence joins TRBV7-7 and TRBJ2-3; 10 nucleotides align to TRBD2. Germline-derived CDR1 and CDR2 are SSHAT and FNYEAQ (reference sequence). This CDR3 has 18 residues. CDR3 coding DNA: TGTGCTAGCAGCTTAGAAAGCGGGAGGGCCCTCGGGACAGATACGCAGTATTTT. This encodes CASSLESGRALGTDTQYF. The full variable domain, rest sourced from reference TRBV7-7 and TRBJ2-3, is GAGVSQSPRYKVTKRGQDVTLRCDPISSHATLYWYQQALGQGPEFLTYFNYEAQPDKSGLPSDRFSAERPEGSISTLTIQRTEQRDSAMYRCASSLESGRALGTDTQYFGPGTRLTVL.

V is TRBV4-2 and J is TRBJ1-2; D is unresolved. CDR3 length: 14 amino acids. The germline CDR1 and CDR2 sequences are LGHNA and YNFKEQ. Trimming shortened V by 4 bases and J by 1 base, and 10 bases separated the two germline ends. The DNA of the CDR3 is TGTGCCAGCAGCCTCGAGATGAATAACTATGGCTACACCTTC. This gives the protein CASSLEMNNYGYTF.

This sequence joins TRBV4-3 and TRBJ1-1; D not resolved. Trimming removed 0 bases from V and 4 bases from J, with 15 bases in between. Germline CDR1 is LGHNA and CDR2 is YSLEER. CDR3 size: 16 residues. CDR3 sequence (DNA): TGCGCCAGCAGCCAAGATTTGAGGGCTGGTGGCACTGAAGCTTTCTTT. Translated, it gives CASSQDLRAGGTEAFF.

The chain has TRBV18 and TRBJ2-6; unclear D gene. The V gene's germline CDR1 is KGHSH and CDR2 LQKENI. The CDR3 runs to 16 residues. Trimming removed 1 base at V and 0 bases at J, with 7 bases between. CDR3: CASSPLISSGANVLTF. CDR3 in DNA: TGTGCCAGCTCACCACTTATCAGCTCTGGGGCCAACGTCCTGACTTTC.

The rearrangement joins TRBV7-2 to TRBJ1-2, with D possibly matching TRBD1 (6 bases). The CDR3 has 13 amino acids. Germline V lookup: CDR1 SGHTA, CDR2 FQGNSA. V was cut by 4 bases and J by 3 bases, with 9 bases left in between. CDR3 sequence (DNA): TGTGCCAGCAGCTCCGCAGGGGACTATGGCTACACCTTC. This sequence encodes CASSSAGDYGYTF.

Details on this clone: The junction and the germline gene differ at one end; a read error may be behind it. The chain recombines TRBV7-9 with TRBJ2-7, with D possibly TRBD2 on 6 matching bases. The CDR3 is 13 amino acids. CDR1 is SEHNR, CDR2 FQNEAQ, per germline (reference sequence). CDR3 loop: CSSTSGVSYEQYF. The CDR3 DNA sequence: TGTTCCAGCACCTCGGGAGTTTCCTACGAGCAGTACTTC.

This clone was seen a handful of times. The chain carries TRBV5-8 and TRBJ2-5, with TRBD2 as a possible D gene (6 bases). This CDR3 has 15 amino acids. Per germline, CDR1 SGHTS and CDR2 YDEGEE. The V end was cut by 1 base, the J end by 9 bases, with 19 bases between. Written as DNA, the CDR3 is TGTGCCAGCAGCTTGTTGCTAACGGGGGAGTCGGCCCAGTACTTC. Translating gives CASSLLLTGESAQYF.

The chain employs TRBV5-6 and TRBJ2-1, with TRBD1 matching 11 bases. CDR3 length: 14 residues. The germline V gene encodes CDR1 SGHDT and CDR2 YYEEEE. The V and J ends lost 2 bases and 7 bases, in that order; junction bases with no gene match: 2. CDR3 residues: CASSFRDRGNEQFF. CDR3 DNA sequence: TGTGCCAGCAGCTTTCGGGACAGGGGGAATGAGCAGTTCTTC.

The V call is TRBV10-3, the J call TRBJ1-1; D is perhaps TRBD1 (6 bases). V was shortened by 3 bases and J by 5 bases, with 19 bases between the two germline ends. Germline V lookup: CDR1 ENHRY, CDR2 SYGVKD. The CDR3 loop spans 16 amino acids. The CDR3 DNA is TGTGCCATCAGTGATTTGGACAGAGACTATTGGACTGAAGCTTTCTTT. It encodes CAISDLDRDYWTEAFF.

The V and J genes are TRBV18 and TRBJ1-1; tentatively, D is TRBD1 (6 bases). Germline-derived CDR1 and CDR2 are KGHSH and LQKENI. The V end was cut by 3 bases, the J end by 5 bases, with 13 bases between. CDR3 length: 14 residues. The CDR3 DNA is TGTGCCAGCTCACCGCACAGGGACGGTACTGAAGCTTTCTTT. Translation: CASSPHRDGTEAFF.

Worth noting for this clone: One junction end does not reproduce the germline sequence, and a read error may be involved. This chain connects TRBV5-6 to TRBJ2-7; TRBD2 matches 8 bases. Germline-derived CDR1 and CDR2 are SGHDT and YYEEEE. CDR3 length: 14 residues. The CDR3: CASSYTAGGSSTSF. The CDR3 nucleotides are TGTGCCAGCAGCTACACGGCGGGGGGCTCCTCGACGTCCTTC.

The chain employs TRBV30 and TRBJ2-7; D is ambiguous. The CDR3 runs to 11 residues. Germline values: CDR1 GTSNPN, CDR2 SVGIG (reference sequence). With 0 bases removed from V and 6 bases from J, the gap between germline ends came to 6 bases. CDR3 nucleotide sequence: TGTGCCTGGAGTGTACAAATCGAGCAGTACTTC. Its translation is CAWSVQIEQYF.

The rearrangement uses TRBV29-1 and TRBJ2-1, with D perhaps TRBD1 (6 bases). Trimming took 0 bases from V and 4 from J, leaving 16 bases between them. Germline CDR1 is SQVTM and CDR2 is ANQGSEA. This CDR3 is built from 16 residues. The CDR3 bases are TGCAGCGTTGAAGATGCAACAGGGCCCAGGTACAATGAGCAGTTCTTC. It codes for CSVEDATGPRYNEQFF.

The V gene is TRBV2, the J gene TRBJ1-5; D ambiguous. CDR3 size: 12 residues. CDR1 SNHLY and CDR2 FYNNEI come from the germline V gene. V lost 8 bases and J lost 2, with 7 bases in between. CDR3 nucleotides: TGTGCCAGCGGAGGCGGCAATCAGCCCCAGCATTTT. This sequence encodes CASGGGNQPQHF.

The V gene is TRBV6-1, the J gene TRBJ2-7; TRBD2 aligns across 10 bases. Unmatched junction bases numbered 9, after V lost 3 bases and J lost 7 bases. CDR1 is MNHNS and CDR2 is SASEGT in the germline V gene. This CDR3 contains 15 residues. The CDR3 spells CASSEVLAGAKEQYF. The CDR3 DNA follows: TGTGCCAGCAGTGAGGTCCTAGCGGGAGCAAAGGAGCAGTACTTC.

J is TRBJ1-2 and V is TRBV15; D might be TRBD1 (6 bases). Trimming took 5 bases from V and 2 from J, leaving 18 bases between them. The germline V gene encodes CDR1 LNHNV and CDR2 YYDKDF (reference sequence). This CDR3 comprises 16 residues. The CDR3 sequence: CATSPDQDSPNYGYTF. CDR3 DNA: TGTGCCACCAGCCCTGACCAGGACAGCCCCAACTATGGCTACACCTTC.

The rearrangement joins TRBV6-5 to TRBJ1-1; the D is unclear. Trimming shortened V by 5 bases and J by 2 bases, and 15 bases separated the two germline ends. The CDR3 is made up of 15 amino acids. Looked up from germline, CDR1 is MNHEY and CDR2 is SVGAGI. CDR3 bases: TGTGCCAGCAGTCCATCGGCAGCGAGAAACACTGAAGCTTTCTTT. It is translated as CASSPSAARNTEAFF.

J is TRBJ1-4 and V is TRBV18, with D possibly TRBD1 on 5 matching bases. The CDR3 covers 16 residues. With 4 bases removed from V and 0 bases from J, the gap between germline ends came to 12 bases. Looked up from germline, CDR1 is KGHSH and CDR2 is LQKENI. The CDR3 DNA is TGTGCCAGCTCACAACGACTCAGGGCAACTAATGAAAAACTGTTTTTT. Translated: CASSQRLRATNEKLFF.

The V and J genes are TRBV27 and TRBJ1-6, with D possibly being TRBD1 (5 bases). V lost 1 base, J lost 0 bases, and 16 bases lay in between. This CDR3 region has 19 residues. Germline V gene lookup returns CDR1 MNHEY and CDR2 SMNVEV (reference sequence). CDR3 sequence: CASSLFGGGGTSYNSPLHF. The CDR3 DNA is TGTGCCAGCAGTTTATTTGGTGGGGGGGGGACCTCCTATAATTCACCCCTCCACTTT.

The chain recombines TRBV30 with TRBJ1-5; 9 bases map to TRBD1. There are 12 residues in the CDR3. J lost 7 bases, V lost 5 bases, and 3 bases had no gene match. Germline lookup yields CDR1 GTSNPN and CDR2 SVGIG (reference sequence). CDR3 sequence (DNA): TGTGCCTGGGACAGGGGGGAACAGCCCCAGCATTTT. Amino acids: CAWDRGEQPQHF. The full variable domain, completed using reference TRBV30 and TRBJ1-5, is SQTIHQWPATLVQPVGSPLSLECTVEGTSNPNLYWYRQAAGRGLQLLFYSVGIGQISSEVPQNLSASRPQDRQFILSSKKLLLSDSGFYLCAWDRGEQPQHFGDGTRLSIL.

The rearrangement joins TRBV9 to TRBJ1-2, with 7 bases fitting TRBD1. The CDR3 length is 17 residues. Germline V gene lookup returns CDR1 SGDLS and CDR2 YYNGEE. V was pared by 0 bases and J by 4 bases, with 12 bases of the junction left unmatched. The CDR3, as DNA: TGTGCCAGCAGCGTAGTTCCAGGGTCAGGGGGATTCTATGGCTACACCTTC. Translation gives CASSVVPGSGGFYGYTF. The variable domain in full, completed from reference TRBV9 and TRBJ1-2, reads DSGVTQTPKHLITATGQRVTLRCSPRSGDLSVYWYQQSLDQGLQFLIQYYNGEERAKGNILERFSAQQFPDLHSELNLSSLELGDSALYFCASSVVPGSGGFYGYTFGSGTRLTVV.

The chain has TRBV4-3 and TRBJ1-5; 10 nucleotides line up with TRBD1. J was trimmed by 4 bases and V by 4 bases; bases with no gene match: 4. CDR3 length: 15 amino acids. Germline values: CDR1 LGHNA, CDR2 YSLEER. CDR3 in DNA: TGCGCCAGCAGCCTTACGGGACAGGGGAATCAGCCCCAGCATTTT. Translated: CASSLTGQGNQPQHF.

The V and J genes are TRBV19 and TRBJ2-7, with TRBD2 as a possible D gene (5 bases). Germline V gives CDR1 LNHDA, CDR2 SQIVND (reference sequence). The CDR3 loop spans 13 amino acids. V dropped 11 bases and J dropped 5 bases, with 19 bases sitting between them. The DNA for the CDR3 is TGTGCCTGTGGCGGGCCCTTCGGGGACGAGCAGTACTTC. Translated: CACGGPFGDEQYF.

V gene TRBV7-2 combines with J gene TRBJ2-7; TRBD2 matches at 8 bases. The junction had 2 bases not matched to a gene; V was cut back by 4 bases and J by 6 bases. CDR1 and CDR2 from the germline V gene are SGHTA and FQGNSA. This CDR3 contains 12 residues. In DNA form, the CDR3 reads TGTGCCAGCAGCTCCACTAGCGGCGAGCAGTACTTC. Its protein is CASSSTSGEQYF.

The chain has TRBV4-3 and TRBJ2-7; D perhaps matches TRBD2 (5 bases). CDR1 is LGHNA, CDR2 YSLEER, per germline. V shed 1 base and J shed 10 bases, with 8 bases lying between them. This CDR3 has 11 amino acids. CDR3 nucleotide sequence: TGCGCCAGCAGCCAAGGGAGCGGACAGTACTTC. Translating gives CASSQGSGQYF.